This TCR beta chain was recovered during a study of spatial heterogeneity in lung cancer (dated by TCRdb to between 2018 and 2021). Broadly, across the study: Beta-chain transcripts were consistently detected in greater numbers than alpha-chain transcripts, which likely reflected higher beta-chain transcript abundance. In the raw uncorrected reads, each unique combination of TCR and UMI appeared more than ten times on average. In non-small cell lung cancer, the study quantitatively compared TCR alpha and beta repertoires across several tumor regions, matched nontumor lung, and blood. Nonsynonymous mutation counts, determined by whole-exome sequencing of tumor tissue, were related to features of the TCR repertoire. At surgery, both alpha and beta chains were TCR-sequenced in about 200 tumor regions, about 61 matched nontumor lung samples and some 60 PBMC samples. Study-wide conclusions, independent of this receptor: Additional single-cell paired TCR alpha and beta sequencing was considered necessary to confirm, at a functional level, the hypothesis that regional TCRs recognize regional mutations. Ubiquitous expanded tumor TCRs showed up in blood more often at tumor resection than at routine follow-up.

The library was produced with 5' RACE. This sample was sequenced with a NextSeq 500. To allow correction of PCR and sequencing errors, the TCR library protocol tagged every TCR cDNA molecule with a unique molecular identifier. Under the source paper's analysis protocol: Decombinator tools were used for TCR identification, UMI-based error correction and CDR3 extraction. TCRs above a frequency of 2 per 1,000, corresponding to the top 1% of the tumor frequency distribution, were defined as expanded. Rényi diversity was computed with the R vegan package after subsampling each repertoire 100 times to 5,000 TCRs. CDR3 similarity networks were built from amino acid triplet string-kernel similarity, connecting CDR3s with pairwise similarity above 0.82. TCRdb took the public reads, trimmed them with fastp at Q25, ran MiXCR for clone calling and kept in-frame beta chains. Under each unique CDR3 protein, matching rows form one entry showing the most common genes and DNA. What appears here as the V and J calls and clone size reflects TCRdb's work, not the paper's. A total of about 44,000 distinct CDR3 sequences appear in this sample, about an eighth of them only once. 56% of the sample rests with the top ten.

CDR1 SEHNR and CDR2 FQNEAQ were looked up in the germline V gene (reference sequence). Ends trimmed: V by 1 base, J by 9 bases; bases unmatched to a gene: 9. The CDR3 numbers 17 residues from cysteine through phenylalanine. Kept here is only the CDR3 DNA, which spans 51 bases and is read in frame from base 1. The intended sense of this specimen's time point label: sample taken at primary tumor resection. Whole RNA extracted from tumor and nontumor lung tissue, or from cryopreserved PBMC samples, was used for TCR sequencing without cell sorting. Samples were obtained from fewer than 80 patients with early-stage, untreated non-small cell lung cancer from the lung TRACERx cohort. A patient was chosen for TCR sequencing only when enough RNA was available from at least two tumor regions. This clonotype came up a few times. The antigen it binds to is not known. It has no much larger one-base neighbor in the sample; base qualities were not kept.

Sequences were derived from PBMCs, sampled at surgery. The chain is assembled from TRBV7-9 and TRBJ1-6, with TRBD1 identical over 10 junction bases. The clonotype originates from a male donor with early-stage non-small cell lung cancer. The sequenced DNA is TGTGCCAGCAGCTTAGTTCCGGGACAGGGGAAAGTTTCACCCCTCCACTTT. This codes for CASSLVPGQGKVSPLHF. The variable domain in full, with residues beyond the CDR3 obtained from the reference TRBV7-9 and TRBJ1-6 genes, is DTGVSQNPRHKITKRGQNVTFRCDPISEHNRLYWYRQTLGQGPEFLTYFQNEAQLEKSRLLSDRFSAERPKGSFSTLEIQRTEQGDSAMYLCASSLVPGQGKVSPLHFGNGTRLTVT.